Shown below are 31 T cell receptor beta chains from a single sample sequenced in a study of shared clonotypes between healthy human individuals. Some clones are missing from TCRdb's copy, which holds only in-frame ones; the method was immunoSEQ multiplex PCR. This table has about 2.3 million clones, just under 95% appearing once. What was sequenced was naive CD4+ T cells from PBMCs. Subset in this sample: CD45RA+ positively selected. The receptors derive from a man between 18 and 35 years old in good health. Some clones in this sample may be carry-over from other donors' samples.

V is TRBV9 and J is TRBJ1-1; unclear D gene. V lost 4 bases to trimming and J lost 5 bases, with 15 bases between them. From germline, CDR1 is SGDLS and CDR2 YYNGEE. This CDR3 region has 14 residues. The CDR3 DNA is TGTGCCAGCAGCCCCCGTGACGATGGAACTGAAGCTTTCTTT. Translating gives CASSPRDDGTEAFF.

The chain links TRBV4-2 to TRBJ2-7; D ambiguous. V was trimmed by 2 bases and J by 2 bases, leaving 19 bases between them. The germline V gene has CDR1 LGHNA and CDR2 YNFKEQ. The length of the CDR3 is 17 residues. This chain's CDR3 is CASSQKAGSTGPYEQYF. In DNA form, the CDR3 reads TGTGCCAGCAGCCAAAAGGCCGGAAGTACCGGCCCCTACGAGCAGTACTTC.

The chain has TRBV19 and TRBJ1-3; unclear D gene. Trimming cost V 3 bases and J 4 bases, with 19 bases left between them. The germline V gene encodes CDR1 LNHDA and CDR2 SQIVND (reference sequence). CDR3 size: 17 residues. For the CDR3, the DNA is TGTGCCAGTAGTATCTTGTTAAGTGCCCAAGGAGGAAACACCATATATTTT. Protein sequence: CASSILLSAQGGNTIYF. The variable domain in full, completed from reference TRBV19 and TRBJ1-3, reads DGGITQSPKYLFRKEGQNVTLSCEQNLNHDAMYWYRQDPGQGLRLIYYSQIVNDFQKGDIAEGYSVSREKKESFPLTVTSAQKNPTAFYLCASSILLSAQGGNTIYFGEGSWLTVV.

The rearrangement joins TRBV7-3 to TRBJ2-3; a weak D match, TRBD2 (5 bases). In germline, CDR1 is SGHTA, CDR2 FQGTGA. The CDR3 contains 16 residues. The V gene lost 5 bases and the J gene lost 0 bases, with 15 bases spanning the gap. The CDR3 is CASSPNLADSTDTQYF. The CDR3 region has the DNA TGTGCCAGCAGCCCCAACCTAGCTGATAGCACAGATACGCAGTATTTT.

The chain uses TRBV5-5 and TRBJ1-5; no firm D call. Germline CDR1 and CDR2: SGHKS and YYEKEE (reference sequence). Trimming took 1 base from V and 6 from J, leaving 8 bases between them. The CDR3 length is 13 residues. CDR3 bases: TGTGCCAGCAGCTTGTCTGGAAGTCAGCCCCAGCATTTT. This encodes CASSLSGSQPQHF.

This rearrangement joins TRBV10-3 to TRBJ2-7, with D possibly being TRBD2 (5 bases). V lost 4 bases to trimming and J lost 7 bases, with 11 bases between them. The CDR3 consists of 12 residues. The germline V gene has CDR1 ENHRY and CDR2 SYGVKD. CDR3 DNA sequence: TGTGCCATCAGTGTTATGGGGAGTGAGCAGTACTTC. Translated, it gives CAISVMGSEQYF.

The chain carries TRBV10-3 and TRBJ2-7; TRBD1 agrees at 12 bases. Germline V gives CDR1 ENHRY, CDR2 SYGVKD. The CDR3 sequence is 16 residues long. The J segment lost 7 bases and the V segment lost 4 bases, leaving 11 bases of the junction unmatched. The CDR3 bases are TGTGCCATCAGTGGCCAGCAGGGACAGGGGGCGCAGGAGCAGTACTTC. This encodes CAISGQQGQGAQEQYF.

V gene TRBV19 combines with J gene TRBJ1-2, with a weak D call TRBD1 (6 bases). Between the trimmed V and J ends, which lost 9 bases and 2 bases, there was a span of 10 bases. Germline V gene sequence: CDR1 LNHDA, CDR2 SQIVND (reference sequence). The CDR3 is 12 residues long. The CDR3 bases are TGTGCCAGCAAACAGGGAAACTATGGCTACACCTTC. Amino acid sequence: CASKQGNYGYTF.

This chain links TRBV11-2 with TRBJ1-1; D perhaps matches TRBD1 (5 bases). The CDR3 consists of 16 residues. The germline V gene has CDR1 SGHAT and CDR2 FQNNGV. V was clipped by 6 bases and J by 2 bases, with 19 bases between them. The CDR3 is CASRLSFRRGNTEAFF. CDR3 sequence (DNA): TGTGCCAGCAGGCTCTCTTTTCGTAGGGGAAACACTGAAGCTTTCTTT.

This chain joins TRBV18 and TRBJ2-7, with 9 bases fitting TRBD1. Germline trimming cut 1 base from V and 5 bases from J; bases unmatched to any gene: 12. Germline V CDR1 and CDR2: KGHSH, LQKENI. This CDR3 contains 17 residues. The CDR3 nucleotides are TGTGCCAGCTCACCACTAACAGGGGGCCGCCAGTCTGACGAGCAGTACTTC. Its protein product is CASSPLTGGRQSDEQYF.

The chain employs TRBV25-1 and TRBJ2-7; the D gene is possibly TRBD2 (5 bases). Germline assignment: CDR1 MGHDK and CDR2 SYGVNS. The CDR3 spans 17 residues. V was shortened by 1 base and J by 7 bases, with 23 bases between the two germline ends. The chain's CDR3 is CASSESPSVGGPNEQYF. Written as DNA, the CDR3 is TGTGCCAGCAGTGAATCTCCCAGCGTCGGAGGCCCCAATGAGCAGTACTTC.

The chain recombines TRBV27 with TRBJ2-7; D is perhaps TRBD1 (6 bases). The CDR3 covers 14 residues. Germline CDR1 and CDR2: MNHEY and SMNVEV (reference sequence). Between the trimmed V and J ends, which lost 5 bases and 5 bases, there was a span of 16 bases. The CDR3 DNA follows: TGTGCCAGCAGTCTACAGGGTTTCGCCCACGAGCAGTACTTC. It translates to CASSLQGFAHEQYF.

The chain joins TRBV5-4 to TRBJ2-3; 7 bases agree with TRBD2. V lost 6 bases and J lost 10; bases outside the gene matches: 8. The CDR3 is 12 amino acids. Germline CDR1 and CDR2: SGHNT and YYREEE (reference sequence). CDR3 bases: TGTGCCAGCACGGAGGCGGGAGAATCGCAGTATTTT. It encodes CASTEAGESQYF.

This clone came up a few times. This rearrangement joins TRBV30 to TRBJ1-2; D remains unclear. In germline, CDR1 is GTSNPN, CDR2 SVGIG (reference sequence). CDR3 length equals 13 residues. V was cut by 4 bases and J by 5 bases, with 14 bases left in between. The CDR3 is CAWIRFQEYGYTF. Written as DNA, the CDR3 is TGTGCCTGGATCCGGTTTCAGGAGTATGGCTACACCTTC.

V gene TRBV6-1 combines with J gene TRBJ2-2; D gene uncertain. The germline V and J ends were trimmed by 4 bases and 4 bases, with 16 bases remaining between them. This CDR3 is 16 amino acids long. Germline CDR1 MNHNS, CDR2 SASEGT. This CDR3 reads CASSAHGFRGTGELFF. As DNA, the CDR3 is TGTGCCAGCAGTGCTCATGGGTTTCGCGGCACCGGGGAGCTGTTTTTT.

CDR3 protein: CASSLRGIASNQPQHF. The DNA for the CDR3 is TGTGCCAGCAGTTTAAGGGGGATAGCAAGCAATCAGCCCCAGCATTTT. The chain joins TRBV28 to TRBJ1-5; TRBD1 is a possible D gene (6 bases). Germline V lookup: CDR1 MDHEN, CDR2 SYDVKM. The length of the CDR3 is 16 residues. The V end lost 2 bases, the J end lost 1 base, and 12 bases lay between the germline ends.

This rearrangement joins TRBV30 to TRBJ1-2; D is undetermined. Per germline, CDR1 GTSNPN and CDR2 SVGIG (reference sequence). V was clipped by 1 base and J by 1 base, with 10 bases between them. This CDR3 comprises 14 residues. The CDR3 here is CAWSASRVNYGYTF. CDR3 bases: TGTGCCTGGAGTGCCTCAAGAGTTAACTATGGCTACACCTTC.

The chain joins TRBV5-1 to TRBJ2-1; weak D call: TRBD1 (5 bases). Germline V lookup: CDR1 SGHRS, CDR2 YFSETQ. V was clipped by 1 base and J by 6 bases, with 17 bases between them. This CDR3 is 16 amino acids long. CDR3 loop: CASSLYTAARGNEQFF. In DNA form, the CDR3 reads TGCGCCAGCAGCTTGTACACTGCGGCTAGGGGCAATGAGCAGTTCTTC. Full variable domain (remainder filled in from reference TRBV5-1 and TRBJ2-1): KAGVTQTPRYLIKTRGQQVTLSCSPISGHRSVSWYQQTPGQGLQFLFEYFSETQRNKGNFPGRFSGRQFSNSRSEMNVSTLELGDSALYLCASSLYTAARGNEQFFGPGTRLTVL.

Only a few counts were recorded for this clone. Other DNA sequences within the sample encode an identical CDR3. The V call is TRBV19, the J call TRBJ1-1; D not resolved. The CDR3 totals 11 residues. Germline-derived CDR1 and CDR2 are LNHDA and SQIVND (reference sequence). The ends were cut back, 3 bases at V and 4 bases at J, with 3 bases in the middle. CDR3 sequence reads: CASSMSTEAFF. DNA of the CDR3: TGTGCCAGTAGTATGAGCACTGAAGCTTTCTTT.

The chain joins TRBV28 to TRBJ1-2; 7 bases agree with TRBD1. There are 14 residues in the CDR3. Germline lookup yields CDR1 MDHEN and CDR2 SYDVKM. Unmatched junction bases numbered 5, after V lost 6 bases and J lost 1 base. CDR3 sequence reads: CASRLTGLNYGYTF. For the CDR3, the DNA is TGTGCCAGCAGACTGACAGGGCTTAACTATGGCTACACCTTC.

The chain couples TRBV6-5 to TRBJ2-3; TRBD2 might be the D (6 bases). Trimming took off 2 bases at V and 2 bases at J, with 14 bases between the two ends. The CDR3 consists of 16 residues. CDR1 MNHEY and CDR2 SVGAGI come from the germline V gene. This CDR3 is CASSYAGTRITDTQYF. The DNA for the CDR3 is TGTGCCAGCAGTTACGCGGGAACCCGAATCACAGATACGCAGTATTTT.

As regards this clone: The junction departs from germline at one end; a sequencing error may be responsible. The V and J genes are TRBV6-6 and TRBJ2-7; no reliable D call. The CDR3 runs 11 residues. Germline V lookup: CDR1 MNHNY, CDR2 SVGAGI (reference sequence). The CDR3 sequence is CAGSSLREQYF. The CDR3 bases are TGTGCCGGCAGTTCCCTTCGGGAGCAGTACTTC.

As regards this clone: Other DNA sequences in this sample translate to the same CDR3. The chain has TRBV20-1 and TRBJ2-2; D uncertain. The CDR3 consists of 11 residues. V lost 1 base and J lost 6, with 3 bases in between. Germline V gene sequence: CDR1 DFQATT, CDR2 SNEGSKA (reference sequence). The CDR3 sequence is CSARGAGELFF. In DNA, the CDR3 is TGCAGTGCTAGAGGAGCCGGGGAGCTGTTTTTT.

The chain uses TRBV2 and TRBJ2-3; no definite D call. V lost 1 base to trimming and J lost 2 bases, with 10 bases between them. Germline V gene sequence: CDR1 SNHLY, CDR2 FYNNEI. The CDR3 sequence is 15 residues long. The CDR3 protein is CASSEDSHLTDTQYF. CDR3 bases: TGTGCCAGCAGTGAAGACTCACACCTCACAGATACGCAGTATTTT.

Concerning this clone itself: This same CDR3 is encoded by further DNA sequences in the sample. V usage is TRBV5-1 and J usage is TRBJ2-1; D uncertain. Germline V gene data show CDR1 as SGHRS and CDR2 as YFSETQ. The CDR3 runs to 12 residues. Trimming removed 1 base from V and 7 bases from J, with 6 bases in between. The CDR3 nucleotides read TGCGCCAGCAGCTTGATGGGGAATGAGCAGTTCTTC. It codes for CASSLMGNEQFF.

The chain recombines TRBV27 with TRBJ2-5; no clear D gene. The germline V and J ends were trimmed by 5 bases and 1 base, with 14 bases remaining between them. The CDR3 totals 15 residues. The V gene's germline CDR1 is MNHEY and CDR2 SMNVEV (reference sequence). CDR3: CASSPRVALQETQYF. The CDR3 nucleotides are TGTGCCAGCAGTCCCCGTGTGGCACTCCAAGAGACCCAGTACTTC.

This sequence joins TRBV6-6 and TRBJ2-5; D is perhaps TRBD1 or TRBD2 (5 bases each). The CDR3 has 16 amino acids. Germline V CDR1 and CDR2: MNHNY, SVGAGI (reference sequence). V was clipped by 0 bases and J by 5 bases, with 16 bases between them. CDR3 residues: CASSYSGTAPGETQYF. CDR3 in DNA: TGTGCCAGCAGTTACTCAGGGACGGCCCCAGGCGAGACCCAGTACTTC.

This chain links TRBV7-8 with TRBJ1-1, with D maybe TRBD1 (6 bases). CDR3 length: 17 residues. V shed 3 bases and J shed 3 bases, with 20 bases lying between them. Germline V lookup: CDR1 SGHVS, CDR2 FQNEAQ. The CDR3 coding sequence is TGTGCCAGCAGCTTCAACCCCGAGAATGGGGGCCACACTGAAGCTTTCTTT. The encoded protein is CASSFNPENGGHTEAFF.

This clone was counted only a few times. The rearrangement links TRBV28 to TRBJ1-2; D ambiguous. This CDR3 spans 11 amino acids. V lost 3 bases, J lost 8 bases, and 7 bases lay in between. From germline, CDR1 is MDHEN and CDR2 SYDVKM. CDR3 sequence reads: CASSLYRGYTF. CDR3 DNA: TGTGCCAGCAGTTTGTATAGGGGCTACACCTTC.

This chain connects TRBV4-1 to TRBJ2-5; D tentatively reads TRBD1 or TRBD2 (5 bases each). In germline, CDR1 is MGHRA, CDR2 YSYEKL. This CDR3 has 16 amino acids. Trimming took off 0 bases at V and 4 bases at J, with 15 bases between the two ends. Here the CDR3 DNA reads TGCGCCAGCAGCCAAGATGGGGGTAGTTGGGGAGAGACCCAGTACTTC. Its translation: CASSQDGGSWGETQYF.

The V gene is TRBV5-1, the J gene TRBJ1-2; D is unresolved. CDR3 length equals 11 residues. The V end was cut by 5 bases, the J end by 10 bases, with 12 bases between. Germline V lookup: CDR1 SGHRS, CDR2 YFSETQ. The CDR3 DNA follows: TGCGCCAGCAGTAAGAAAGATGTCTACACCTTC. Residues: CASSKKDVYTF.